This TCR beta chain appears in the sequencing data of a study of blood T cell repertoires in COVID-19. About the research overall: Specimens from acute and convalescent COVID-19 originated in the United States, Italy and Spain.

Here immunoSEQ multiplex PCR was the method, and the copy in TCRdb shows in-frame clones only, minus some. The sample yields approximately 460,000 clones, roughly nine tenths seen once. The CDR3 is made up of 14 amino acids. Trimming took off 3 bases at V and 0 bases at J, with 8 bases between the two ends. CDR1 is MNHNY and CDR2 is SVGAGI in the germline V gene (reference sequence). This rearrangement joins TRBV6-6 to TRBJ1-1; D not certain. The sequencing sample was made of peripheral blood. This sequence originates from a man aged 18 to 30 with COVID-19, enrolled during active disease. The CDR3 region is CASSYRELNTEAFF. CDR3 DNA: TGTGCCAGCAGTTATCGGGAGTTGAACACTGAAGCTTTCTTT.